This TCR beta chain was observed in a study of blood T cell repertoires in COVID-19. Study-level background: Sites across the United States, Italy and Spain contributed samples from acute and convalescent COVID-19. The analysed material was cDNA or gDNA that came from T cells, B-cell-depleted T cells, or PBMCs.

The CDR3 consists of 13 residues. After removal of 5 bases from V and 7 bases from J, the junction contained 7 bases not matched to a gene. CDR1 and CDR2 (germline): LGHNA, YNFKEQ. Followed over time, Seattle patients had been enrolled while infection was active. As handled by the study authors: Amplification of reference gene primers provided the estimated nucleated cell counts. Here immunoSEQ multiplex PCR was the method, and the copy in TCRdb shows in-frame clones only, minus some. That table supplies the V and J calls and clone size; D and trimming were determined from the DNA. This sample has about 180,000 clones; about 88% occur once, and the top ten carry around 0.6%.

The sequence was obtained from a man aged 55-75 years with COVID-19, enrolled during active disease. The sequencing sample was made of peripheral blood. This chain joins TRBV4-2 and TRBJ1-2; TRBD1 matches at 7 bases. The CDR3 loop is CASSSTGAAGYTF. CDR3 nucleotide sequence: TGTGCCAGCAGCTCCACAGGGGCGGCTGGCTACACCTTC.